This T cell receptor beta chain was recorded in a study of cytomegalovirus exposure and HLA in healthy donors. PCR was performed using 60 Vbeta and 13 Jbeta primers. Generated by immunoSEQ multiplex PCR, the TCRdb table keeps only in-frame clones and is missing some. This repertoire includes 75,000 to 80,000 clones. The CDR3 is 13 amino acids. Trimming removed 5 bases at V and 7 bases at J, with 12 bases between. Per the germline V gene, CDR1 is MGHRA and CDR2 is YSYEKL. The source of this sequence is a man in his late teens or twenties in good health and CMV-seropositive. The sequencing input was PBMCs. The chain links TRBV4-1 to TRBJ2-1, with D perhaps matching TRBD1 (5 bases). CDR3 nucleotides: TGCGCCAGCAGCTTCGACAGCCGTAATGAGCAGTTCTTC. It encodes CASSFDSRNEQFF.